The 12 T cell receptor beta chains reported below all come from one sample, sequenced in a study of T cell responses to AZD1222 COVID-19 vaccine. The data were produced by immunoSEQ multiplex PCR, yet TCRdb's version contains in-frame clones alone and is incomplete. The top ten clones hold around 2.5% of a sample with about 190,000 clones, about 89% of them seen once. Specimen: peripheral blood, collected on day 0 of MenACWY control vaccination. The origin of the receptors is an adult in good health.

V and J are TRBV18 and TRBJ2-1; D is uncertain. This CDR3 comprises 15 residues. V gave up 2 bases and J gave up 7 bases, with 15 bases separating them. From germline, CDR1 is KGHSH and CDR2 LQKENI. CDR3 sequence: CASSPSLEQINEQFF. The CDR3 region has the DNA TGTGCCAGCTCACCAAGTCTGGAACAAATAAATGAGCAGTTCTTC.

This chain uses TRBV30 with TRBJ2-7, with 9 bases aligning to TRBD2. With V trimmed by 2 bases and J by 0 bases, 8 bases remained unmatched. Germline-derived CDR1 and CDR2 are GTSNPN and SVGIG (reference sequence). CDR3 size: 16 residues. This CDR3 reads CAWSYFSGRLSYEQYF. The CDR3 DNA follows: TGTGCCTGGAGTTACTTTAGCGGGAGACTCTCCTACGAGCAGTACTTC.

CDR3 residues: CSASVPAGVFF. CDR3 in DNA: TGCAGTGCTAGTGTTCCCGCGGGGGTGTTTTTT. V usage is TRBV20-1 and J usage is TRBJ2-2; 7 bases map to TRBD2. After removal of 3 bases from V and 15 bases from J, the junction contained 7 bases not matched to a gene. The CDR3 length is 11 residues. Germline V gene sequence: CDR1 DFQATT, CDR2 SNEGSKA (reference sequence).

The chain employs TRBV7-2 and TRBJ1-5; 9 bases line up with TRBD1. CDR1 and CDR2 from the germline V gene are SGHTA and FQGNSA. This CDR3 comprises 15 residues. The junction had 7 bases not matched to a gene; V was cut back by 4 bases and J by 6 bases. The CDR3 DNA sequence: TGTGCCAGCAGCTCGGGACAGGGCGGGGTTCAGCCCCAGCATTTT. Translated, it gives CASSSGQGGVQPQHF. The variable domain in full, completed from reference TRBV7-2 and TRBJ1-5, reads GAGVSQSPSNKVTEKGKDVELRCDPISGHTALYWYRQSLGQGLEFLIYFQGNSAPDKSGLPSDRFSAERTGGSVSTLTIQRTQQEDSAVYLCASSSGQGGVQPQHFGDGTRLSIL.

This chain connects TRBV6-5 to TRBJ1-2; 8 bases are shared with TRBD1. Germline CDR1 is MNHEY and CDR2 is SVGAGI. V lost 4 bases, J lost 7 bases, and 14 bases stayed unmatched. CDR3 size: 16 residues. The CDR3 DNA reads TGTGCCAGCAGTTCCCCGGGCCAGGGGGCACATAGTGGCTACACCTTC. Protein: CASSSPGQGAHSGYTF.

This clone was seen just once. This chain connects TRBV7-9 to TRBJ2-2, with TRBD1 as a possible D gene (5 bases). Trimming stripped 5 bases from V and 2 bases from J, with 12 bases between. The CDR3 spans 15 residues. Per the germline V gene, CDR1 is SEHNR and CDR2 is FQNEAQ (reference sequence). This CDR3 is CASSPRDRNTGELFF. CDR3 coding DNA: TGTGCCAGCAGCCCGCGAGACAGAAACACCGGGGAGCTGTTTTTT.

The chain's CDR3 is CASRAGGTGELFF. CDR3 nucleotides: TGTGCCAGCAGGGCGGGGGGCACCGGGGAGCTGTTTTTT. The chain has TRBV28 and TRBJ2-2, with TRBD2 matching 8 bases. CDR3 length: 13 residues. Trimming cost V 6 bases and J 4 bases; bases outside gene matches: 1. CDR1 is MDHEN and CDR2 is SYDVKM in the germline V gene.

V and J are TRBV3-1 (or the pseudogene TRBV3-2) and TRBJ2-7; D is unresolved. The CDR3 loop spans 14 amino acids. Deletions cut 3 bases from V and 9 bases from J, with 18 bases between. CDR1 and CDR2 (germline): LGHDT, YNNKEL (reference sequence). CDR3 in amino acids: CASSQVPIGTLQYF. CDR3 coding DNA: TGTGCCAGCAGCCAGGTCCCCATAGGAACTTTGCAGTACTTC.

This chain links TRBV15 with TRBJ1-1; no firm D call. From germline, CDR1 is LNHNV and CDR2 YYDKDF (reference sequence). Trimming cost V 2 bases and J 4 bases, with 11 bases left between them. The CDR3 extends over 14 amino acids. CDR3 amino acids: CATSRSWTGTEAFF. The CDR3 DNA reads TGTGCCACCAGCAGATCCTGGACGGGCACTGAAGCTTTCTTT. The full variable domain, its missing parts supplied by reference TRBV15 and TRBJ1-1, is DAMVIQNPRYQVTQFGKPVTLSCSQTLNHNVMYWYQQKSSQAPKLLFHYYDKDFNNEADTPDNFQSRRPNTSFCFLDIRSPGLGDTAMYLCATSRSWTGTEAFFGQGTRLTVV.

V usage is TRBV10-3 and J usage is TRBJ2-7; TRBD2 aligns across 13 bases. The CDR3 contains 18 residues. Trimming removed 0 bases from V and 0 bases from J; junction bases left unmatched: 5. Germline V gene data show CDR1 as ENHRY and CDR2 as SYGVKD. In nucleotides, the CDR3 is TGTGCCATCAGTGAGTCCGGACTAGCGGGAGTCGACTCCTACGAGCAGTACTTC. Protein: CAISESGLAGVDSYEQYF.

The chain has TRBV19 and TRBJ1-4, with 8 bases that match TRBD1. Per the germline V gene, CDR1 is LNHDA and CDR2 is SQIVND (reference sequence). This CDR3 has 17 residues. Losses at the gene ends were 4 bases for V and 1 base for J; bases not matched to a gene: 8. The CDR3 sequence is CASSTYQGARTNEKLFF. The CDR3 DNA sequence: TGTGCCAGTAGTACCTACCAGGGGGCTCGAACTAATGAAAAACTGTTTTTT.

The rearrangement uses TRBV3-1 (or the pseudogene TRBV3-2) and TRBJ2-5, with D tentatively TRBD2 (6 bases). CDR1 and CDR2 from the germline V gene are LGHDT and YNNKEL (reference sequence). The CDR3 is 16 amino acids. Trimming took 5 bases from V and 7 from J, leaving 23 bases between them. The CDR3 DNA reads TGTGCCAGCAGCTTCCACCCTGGCGGGACGTCCTCGACCCAGTACTTC. Its protein is CASSFHPGGTSSTQYF.